The entry below describes one TCR beta chain. What it recognizes is unknown. Produced via immunoSEQ multiplex PCR; TCRdb's table is partial and in-frame only. This table has roughly 190,000 clones, more than 80% appearing once. This entry is derived from a study of T cell responses to AZD1222 COVID-19 vaccine. Study-wide context: Second doses that came at about 4 or about 12 weeks were put together.

The CDR3 runs 14 residues. The germline V gene encodes CDR1 MNHEY and CDR2 SVGAGI. The V gene lost 6 bases and the J gene lost 4 bases, with 15 bases spanning the gap. Study outcomes and limitations: Seropositive status at baseline applied to only five or six AZD1222 recipients. The study reported that nearly half of spike-specific TCRs target unmutated variant regions. Repertoires were obtained only post-peak T cell response.

This specimen was peripheral blood, taken on day 0 of AZD1222 vaccination. The rearrangement links TRBV6-5 to TRBJ1-1; no definite D call. The TCR sequence derives from an adult in good health. This CDR3 reads CASSQYRTATEAFF. CDR3 sequence (DNA): TGTGCCAGCAGCCAATATCGAACTGCCACTGAAGCTTTCTTT.